Detailed here is one T cell receptor (beta chain). Primers targeting TRAV and TRBV primed first-strand cDNA, covering alpha and beta chains. TCR amplification ran roughly 20 PCR cycles using constant-region and V-primer adapter primers. TCRdb re-called the reads through MiXCR, storing one row per CDR3 protein. The sample consists of 8,800 or so distinct CDR3 sequences, around 79% of them appearing once. The sample originates from a study of low-dose radiotherapy and immunotherapy resistance in tumors. Study context: Cohort 2 was treated with 1 Gy per fraction every two weeks, amounting to 13 Gy across 26 weeks.

V gave up 10 bases and J gave up 4 bases; unmatched junction bases: 7. This CDR3 has 13 amino acids. Germline lookup yields CDR1 MNHNY and CDR2 SVGAGI (reference sequence). The genes are TRBV6-6 and TRBJ2-3; TRBD2 agrees at 8 bases. The receptor comes from a human donor with advanced metastatic prostate, ovarian, gallbladder or colorectal cancer (not recorded which). This table probably holds off-target reads from a library built for another chain. CDR3 sequence reads: CATLAGGADTQYF. The CDR3 bases are TGTGCCACTTTGGCGGGAGGCGCAGATACGCAGTATTTT.